These 32 T cell receptor beta chains were sequenced from one sample in a study of T cells in Graves' hyperthyroidism and ophthalmopathy. Researchers amplified the TCR beta CDR3 regions from RNA transcripts. Primed by the HTBI set, a first-round RT-PCR was run on the TCR CDR3. TCRdb recomputed calls from the multiplex PCR reads with MiXCR, one row per CDR3 protein. The repertoire includes around 340,000 distinct CDR3 sequences, about 17% of them detected once, and 30% to 40% sits in the top ten. Sequenced input: blood. Source of these receptors: a woman in her thirties with Graves' hyperthyroidism that later progressed to Graves' ophthalmopathy.

The chain's CDR3 is CASSQPGYNYGYTF. The DNA of the CDR3 is TGCGCCAGCAGCCAACCCGGGTATAACTATGGCTACACCTTC. The V and J genes are TRBV4-1 and TRBJ1-2; D gene uncertain. Germline V gene sequence: CDR1 MGHRA, CDR2 YSYEKL. Trimming shortened V by 2 bases and J by 1 base, and 8 bases separated the two germline ends. The CDR3 is made up of 14 amino acids.

This chain links TRBV7-9 with TRBJ2-1; 7 nucleotides agree with TRBD2. CDR1 and CDR2 from the germline V gene are SEHNR and FQNEAQ (reference sequence). This CDR3 has 12 residues. Trimming took 5 bases from V and 10 from J; bases not matched to a gene: 5. The CDR3, as DNA: TGTGCCAGCAGCCGGGACTACGGAGAGCAGTTCTTC. The encoded protein is CASSRDYGEQFF.

Comment on this clonotype: A much larger clone differs from this one at a single base, so this may be a read error. CDR3 in amino acids: CATSARTGTFYEQYF. CDR3 coding DNA: TGTGCCACCAGTGCCCGGACAGGGACTTTCTACGAGCAGTACTTC. The chain couples TRBV10-3 to TRBJ2-7; 8 bases are shared with TRBD1. Germline CDR1 reads ENHRY; CDR2 reads SYGVKD. The CDR3 is 15 amino acids.

The chain links TRBV14 to TRBJ2-1; 8 positions match TRBD1. The germline CDR1 and CDR2 sequences are SGHDN and FVKESK. This CDR3 is 15 amino acids long. The junction had 14 bases not matched to a gene; V was cut back by 4 bases and J by 12 bases. The CDR3 DNA is TGTGCCAGCAGCCCCACCCCCGGGACAGGCCCTATGCAGTTCTTC. Translation: CASSPTPGTGPMQFF. The whole variable domain, filled in from reference TRBV14 and TRBJ2-1, reads EAGVTQFPSHSVIEKGQTVTLRCDPISGHDNLYWYRRVMGKEIKFLLHFVKESKQDESGMPNNRFLAERTGGTYSTLKVQPAELEDSGVYFCASSPTPGTGPMQFFGPGTRLTVL.

This sequence joins TRBV2 and TRBJ2-2, with D perhaps matching TRBD1 (6 bases). Trimming stripped 5 bases from V and 6 bases from J, with 13 bases between. Germline CDR1 and CDR2: SNHLY and FYNNEI. This CDR3 region has 14 residues. Here the CDR3 DNA reads TGTGCCAGCAGTCGTTTACAGGGCTCCGGGGAGCTGTTTTTT. As protein: CASSRLQGSGELFF.

This clonotype was observed a few times. The V gene is TRBV4-1, the J gene TRBJ1-5; 7 nucleotides align to TRBD1. This CDR3 comprises 15 residues. J lost 6 bases, V lost 4 bases, and 9 bases had no gene match. The germline CDR1 and CDR2 sequences are MGHRA and YSYEKL. The CDR3 nucleotides read TGCGCCAGCAGCCGAGAATACAGGGGTGGTCAGCCCCAGCATTTT. The encoded protein is CASSREYRGGQPQHF.

The V call is TRBV27, the J call TRBJ1-5, with D tentatively TRBD1 (6 bases). Germline CDR1 MNHEY, CDR2 SMNVEV (reference sequence). This CDR3 has 14 residues. The V gene lost 6 bases and the J gene lost 5 bases, with 14 bases spanning the gap. CDR3 sequence (DNA): TGTGCCAGCAGACAACAGGGATCCTATCAGCCCCAGCATTTT. Translated, it gives CASRQQGSYQPQHF.

CDR3: CATSDEYTGKNKNIQYF. CDR3 coding DNA: TGTGCCACCAGTGATGAGTATACAGGGAAGAACAAAAACATTCAGTACTTC. The V gene is TRBV24-1, the J gene TRBJ2-4; possibly TRBD1 for D (6 bases). V lost 3 bases and J 3 bases, leaving 17 bases between the germline ends. Looked up from germline, CDR1 is KGHDR and CDR2 is SFDVKD. There are 17 residues in the CDR3.

This clonotype was detected a few times. This chain links TRBV7-9 with TRBJ2-3; D may match TRBD1 or TRBD2 (5 bases each). There are 17 residues in the CDR3. Germline V gives CDR1 SEHNR, CDR2 FQNEAQ (reference sequence). The ends were cut back, 5 bases at V and 0 bases at J, with 18 bases in the middle. This CDR3 reads CASSLRSGTASTDTQYF. In DNA form, the CDR3 reads TGTGCCAGCAGCCTAAGGTCCGGGACGGCTAGCACAGATACGCAGTATTTT.

V usage is TRBV30 and J usage is TRBJ2-7; unclear D gene. Germline V gives CDR1 GTSNPN, CDR2 SVGIG (reference sequence). With 5 bases removed from V and 3 bases from J, the gap between germline ends came to 14 bases. This CDR3 contains 13 residues. CDR3 sequence (DNA): TGTGCCTGGCTAAAGACTCCATTCTACGAGCAGTACTTC. It yields the protein CAWLKTPFYEQYF.

This clonotype was picked up many times. This chain uses TRBV3-1 with TRBJ1-2; unclear D gene. V was trimmed by 0 bases and J by 6 bases, leaving 8 bases between them. Germline V gives CDR1 LGHDT, CDR2 YNNKEL (reference sequence). The CDR3 loop spans 13 amino acids. CDR3 in DNA: TGTGCCAGCAGCCAAGATGCCGATGATGGCTACACCTTC. It is translated as CASSQDADDGYTF.

With respect to this clonotype: A much larger clone lies one base from this, so it may be a read error. The CDR3 DNA follows: TGTGCCAGCAGCGACACAGCCGGGACAGGGGTTTACGAGCACTACTTC. Translation gives CASSDTAGTGVYEHYF. The chain links TRBV7-9 to TRBJ2-7, with 10 bases identical to TRBD1. CDR1 and CDR2 from the germline V gene are SEHNR and FQNEAQ (reference sequence). CDR3 length equals 16 residues.

This clonotype has at least ten counts. This chain uses TRBV12-3 or TRBV12-4 with TRBJ1-5; perhaps TRBD1 as D (5 bases). V shed 3 bases and J shed 2 bases, with 11 bases lying between them. The CDR3 runs 15 residues. The CDR3 is CASSLWGEGNQPQHF. CDR3 bases: TGTGCCAGCAGTTTGTGGGGGGAAGGCAATCAGCCCCAGCATTTT.

This clonotype came up many times. V usage is TRBV9 and J usage is TRBJ2-5; weak D call: TRBD1 (5 bases). Germline V gene sequence: CDR1 SGDLS, CDR2 YYNGEE. The V and J ends lost 0 bases and 4 bases respectively, with 7 bases between them. This CDR3 has 13 amino acids. CDR3 region: CASSVGQGETQYF. The CDR3 coding sequence is TGTGCCAGCAGCGTAGGCCAGGGAGAGACCCAGTACTTC.

The chain combines TRBV30 with TRBJ2-3; D is perhaps TRBD1 (7 bases). The ends were cut back, 7 bases at V and 0 bases at J, with 14 bases in the middle. CDR3 length equals 14 residues. The germline V gene encodes CDR1 GTSNPN and CDR2 SVGIG (reference sequence). Here the CDR3 reads CAFAAGGSTDTQYF. In DNA form, the CDR3 reads TGTGCCTTCGCCGCAGGGGGGAGCACAGATACGCAGTATTTT.

This clonotype showed up many times. The rearrangement joins TRBV30 to TRBJ2-3; 7 nucleotides match TRBD1. The CDR3 is 12 amino acids. Germline V CDR1 and CDR2: GTSNPN, SVGIG (reference sequence). The junction had 5 bases not matched to a gene; V was cut back by 7 bases and J by 4 bases. The CDR3 loop is CASTGFADTQYF. The DNA for the CDR3 is TGTGCCTCGACAGGGTTCGCAGATACGCAGTATTTT.

This clonotype was observed many times. The V gene is TRBV6-1, the J gene TRBJ1-1; tentatively, D is TRBD1 (6 bases). The V end was cut by 0 bases, the J end by 1 base, with 24 bases between. This CDR3 spans 20 amino acids. CDR1 and CDR2 from the germline V gene are MNHNS and SASEGT. The chain's CDR3 is CASSEARALLLTGENTEAFF. DNA for the CDR3: TGTGCCAGCAGTGAAGCCAGGGCACTGCTCTTGACAGGAGAGAACACTGAAGCTTTCTTT.

The rearrangement uses TRBV12-3 or TRBV12-4 and TRBJ2-5, with D perhaps given as TRBD1 or TRBD2 (5 bases each). V gave up 1 base and J gave up 4 bases, with 19 bases separating them. CDR3 length equals 17 residues. The CDR3 sequence: CASSLGGYVGPGETQYF. The CDR3 nucleotides are TGTGCCAGCAGTTTAGGGGGGTATGTGGGGCCGGGAGAGACCCAGTACTTC.

This clonotype was recorded a few times. The gene calls are TRBV27 and TRBJ1-3; D call uncertain. V lost 7 bases and J 0 bases, leaving 13 bases between the germline ends. The CDR3 is 15 residues long. Germline-derived CDR1 and CDR2 are MNHEY and SMNVEV (reference sequence). As DNA, the CDR3 is TGTGCCAGCACTGAGGGTTTGAGCTCTGGAAACACCATATATTTT. Its translation: CASTEGLSSGNTIYF.

The chain uses TRBV6-1 and TRBJ1-4; D unclear. Germline V CDR1 and CDR2: MNHNS, SASEGT. V was shortened by 2 bases and J by 8 bases, with 9 bases between the two germline ends. The CDR3 loop spans 13 amino acids. For the CDR3, the DNA is TGTGCCAGCAGTGAAAGGGCGGAGGAAAAACTGTTTTTT. Translating gives CASSERAEEKLFF.

The chain recombines TRBV29-1 with TRBJ1-3; D is possibly TRBD1 (5 bases). Germline loops: CDR1 SQVTM, CDR2 ANQGSEA. The V gene lost 7 bases and the J gene lost 4 bases, with 14 bases spanning the gap. There are 13 residues in the CDR3. This CDR3 reads CSAVGGDGNTIYF. The CDR3 coding sequence is TGCAGCGCCGTCGGGGGGGACGGAAACACCATATATTTT.

This clonotype has more than one count but fewer than ten. CDR3 coding DNA: TGTGCCAGCAGTTACCCCTTGGGGTGGCAGAAAAACCGGGATAACATGAACACTGAAGCTTTCTTT. Protein product: CASSYPLGWQKNRDNMNTEAFF. The chain employs TRBV6-5 and TRBJ1-1, with D unclear. Germline V lookup: CDR1 MNHEY, CDR2 SVGAGI. This CDR3 is 22 amino acids long. V lost 2 bases and J 0 bases, leaving 31 bases between the germline ends.

This clonotype has at least ten counts. This chain links TRBV12-3 or TRBV12-4 with TRBJ1-1, with D possibly TRBD1 on 5 matching bases. V was shortened by 9 bases and J by 4 bases, with 12 bases between the two germline ends. CDR3 length: 12 amino acids. CDR3 sequence (DNA): TGTGCCAGTACCCAGGGTGGCACTGAAGCTTTCTTT. Translating it yields CASTQGGTEAFF.

This clonotype was seen a few times. The chain couples TRBV7-8 to TRBJ2-2, with 11 bases identical to TRBD2. Germline-derived CDR1 and CDR2 are SGHVS and FQNEAQ. CDR3 length: 17 residues. V lost 5 bases, J lost 4 bases, and 9 bases stayed unmatched. This CDR3 is CASSPETSGAITGELFF. The CDR3 bases are TGTGCCAGCAGCCCGGAGACTAGCGGGGCGATCACCGGGGAGCTGTTTTTT.

This clonotype has at least ten counts. This chain uses TRBV19 with TRBJ2-2; maybe TRBD1 (5 bases). Trimming removed 3 bases at V and 5 bases at J, with 13 bases between. Germline V gene data show CDR1 as LNHDA and CDR2 as SQIVND (reference sequence). The CDR3 is 15 amino acids. CDR3 amino acids: CASSILGAATGELFF. The CDR3 coding sequence is TGTGCCAGTAGTATTTTAGGGGCGGCTACCGGGGAGCTGTTTTTT.

There are many counts of this clonotype. The V and J genes are TRBV18 and TRBJ2-1; perhaps TRBD2 as D (6 bases). Germline lookup yields CDR1 KGHSH and CDR2 LQKENI. The CDR3 is 16 residues long. Trimming took off 3 bases at V and 0 bases at J, with 12 bases between the two ends. The CDR3 DNA reads as TGTGCCAGCTCACCGATGGCGGGGAGCTCCTACAATGAGCAGTTCTTC. Translating gives CASSPMAGSSYNEQFF.

This clonotype was observed at least ten times. The chain uses TRBV27 and TRBJ2-1; 11 bases agree with TRBD2. J was trimmed by 6 bases and V by 0 bases; bases with no gene match: 4. Germline assignment: CDR1 MNHEY and CDR2 SMNVEV (reference sequence). CDR3 length equals 16 residues. The CDR3 is CASSLSLAGGANEQFF. The CDR3 DNA reads TGTGCCAGCAGTTTATCCCTAGCGGGAGGCGCCAATGAGCAGTTCTTC.

This clonotype was seen a few times. The chain uses TRBV4-1 and TRBJ2-4, with D perhaps matching TRBD1 or TRBD2 (6 bases each). The CDR3 runs 18 residues. The V gene lost 1 base and the J gene lost 3 bases, with 19 bases spanning the gap. CDR1 and CDR2 from the germline V gene are MGHRA and YSYEKL. The CDR3 spells CASSQAYREQGLKNIQYF. The CDR3 nucleotides read TGCGCCAGCAGCCAAGCCTATCGCGAACAGGGACTCAAAAACATTCAGTACTTC.

On this clonotype: This may be a read error, as it is one base from a much larger clone. The chain combines TRBV15 with TRBJ2-3; tentative D call: TRBD1 (5 bases). Germline V gene data show CDR1 as LNHNV and CDR2 as YYDKDF (reference sequence). This CDR3 is 16 amino acids long. Trimming took off 0 bases at V and 5 bases at J, with 15 bases between the two ends. Here the CDR3 DNA reads TGTGCCACCAGCAGAGAGAACAGGTCGGAGATAGATACGCAGTATTTT. Protein sequence: CATSRENRSEIDTQYF.

This clonotype has at least ten counts. V and J are TRBV25-1 and TRBJ1-4; 10 bases are a match to TRBD1. From germline, CDR1 is MGHDK and CDR2 SYGVNS. With V trimmed by 4 bases and J by 7 bases, 3 bases remained unmatched. This CDR3 has 14 residues. CDR3 coding DNA: TGTGCCAGCAGTGTCGGACAGGGGGGTGAAAAACTGTTTTTT. Its protein is CASSVGQGGEKLFF.

This clonotype was observed a handful of times. This chain links TRBV7-9 with TRBJ2-7; TRBD1 matches 10 bases. The length of the CDR3 is 15 residues. The trim removed 5 bases at V and 6 bases at J, leaving 10 bases unmatched. CDR1 is SEHNR, CDR2 FQNEAQ, per germline (reference sequence). CDR3 loop: CASSPPGTGDGEQYF. CDR3 nucleotide sequence: TGTGCCAGCAGCCCACCCGGGACAGGGGATGGCGAGCAGTACTTC.

This clonotype was detected many times. This chain connects TRBV19 to TRBJ1-2; 7 bases fit TRBD1. The germline CDR1 and CDR2 sequences are LNHDA and SQIVND (reference sequence). The CDR3 totals 14 residues. With 6 bases clipped from V and 6 bases from J, the junction kept 10 bases outside the gene matches. The CDR3 DNA reads TGTGCCAGTAGACCTGACAGGGATCCGGATGGCTACACCTTC. This encodes CASRPDRDPDGYTF.